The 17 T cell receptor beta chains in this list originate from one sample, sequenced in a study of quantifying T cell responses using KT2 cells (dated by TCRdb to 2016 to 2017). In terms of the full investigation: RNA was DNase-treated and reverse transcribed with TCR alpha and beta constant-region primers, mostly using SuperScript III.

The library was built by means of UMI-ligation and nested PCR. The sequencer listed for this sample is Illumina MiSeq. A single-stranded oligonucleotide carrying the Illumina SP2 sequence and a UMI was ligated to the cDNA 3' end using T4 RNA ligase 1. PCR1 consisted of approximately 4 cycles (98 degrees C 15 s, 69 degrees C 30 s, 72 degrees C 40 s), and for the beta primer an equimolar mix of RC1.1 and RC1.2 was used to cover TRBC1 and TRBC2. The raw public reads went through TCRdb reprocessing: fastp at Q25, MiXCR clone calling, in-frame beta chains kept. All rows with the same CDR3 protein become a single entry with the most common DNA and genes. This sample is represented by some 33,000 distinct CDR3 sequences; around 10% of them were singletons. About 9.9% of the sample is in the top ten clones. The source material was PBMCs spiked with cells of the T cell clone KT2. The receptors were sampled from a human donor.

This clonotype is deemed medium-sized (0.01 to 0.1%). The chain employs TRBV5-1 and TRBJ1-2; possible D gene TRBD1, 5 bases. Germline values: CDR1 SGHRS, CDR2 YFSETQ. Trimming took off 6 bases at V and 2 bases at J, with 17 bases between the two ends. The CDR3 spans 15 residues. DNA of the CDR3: TGCGCCAGCAAGGGTGAACCGGGGACCAACTATGGCTACACCTTC. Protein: CASKGEPGTNYGYTF.

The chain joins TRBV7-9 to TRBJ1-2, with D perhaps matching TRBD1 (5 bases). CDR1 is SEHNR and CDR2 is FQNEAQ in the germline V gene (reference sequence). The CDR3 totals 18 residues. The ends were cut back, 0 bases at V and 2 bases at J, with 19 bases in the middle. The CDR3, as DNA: TGTGCCAGCAGCTTAGCGGGCGGGGCAAGAAAACTAAACTATGGCTACACCTTC. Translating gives CASSLAGGARKLNYGYTF.

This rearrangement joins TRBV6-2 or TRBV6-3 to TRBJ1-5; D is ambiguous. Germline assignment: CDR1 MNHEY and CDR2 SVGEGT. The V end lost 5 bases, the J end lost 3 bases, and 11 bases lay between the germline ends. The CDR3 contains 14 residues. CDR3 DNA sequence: TGTGCCAGCAGTGGAGACGGGTACAATCAGCCCCAGCATTTT. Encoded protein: CASSGDGYNQPQHF.

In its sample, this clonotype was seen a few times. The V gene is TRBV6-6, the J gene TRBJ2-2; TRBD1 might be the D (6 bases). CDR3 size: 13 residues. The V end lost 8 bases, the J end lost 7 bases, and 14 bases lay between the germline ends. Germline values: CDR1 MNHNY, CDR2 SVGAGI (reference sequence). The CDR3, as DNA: TGTGCCAGCGCTCAGGGGCCGGGCGGGGAGCTGTTTTTT. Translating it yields CASAQGPGGELFF.

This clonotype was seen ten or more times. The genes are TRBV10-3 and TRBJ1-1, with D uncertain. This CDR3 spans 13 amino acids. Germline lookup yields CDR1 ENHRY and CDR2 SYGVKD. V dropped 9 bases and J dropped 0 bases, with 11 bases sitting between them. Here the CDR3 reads CAIRVTVNTEAFF. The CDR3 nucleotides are TGTGCCATTCGGGTTACCGTGAACACTGAAGCTTTCTTT.

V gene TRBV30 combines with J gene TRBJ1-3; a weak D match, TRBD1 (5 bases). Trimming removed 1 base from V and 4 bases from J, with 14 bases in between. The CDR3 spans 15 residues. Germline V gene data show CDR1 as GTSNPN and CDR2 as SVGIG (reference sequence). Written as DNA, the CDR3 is TGTGCCTGGAGTGGAGAGTCAGGGTCGGGAAACACCATATATTTT. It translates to CAWSGESGSGNTIYF.

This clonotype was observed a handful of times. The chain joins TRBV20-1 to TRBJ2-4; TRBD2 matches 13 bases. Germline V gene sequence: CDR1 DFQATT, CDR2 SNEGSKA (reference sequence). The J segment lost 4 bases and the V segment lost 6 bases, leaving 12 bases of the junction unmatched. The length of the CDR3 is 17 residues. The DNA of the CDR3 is TGCAGTGCCGAGGACAGGGTGGGACTAGCGGGGAAAAACATTCAGTACTTC. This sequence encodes CSAEDRVGLAGKNIQYF.

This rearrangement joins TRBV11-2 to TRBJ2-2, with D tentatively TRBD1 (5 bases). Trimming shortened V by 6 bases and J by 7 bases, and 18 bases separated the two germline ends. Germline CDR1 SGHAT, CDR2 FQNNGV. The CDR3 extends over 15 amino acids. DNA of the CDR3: TGTGCCAGCAGTCCAGTCCAGGGCAGAGTCGGGGAGCTGTTTTTT. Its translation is CASSPVQGRVGELFF.

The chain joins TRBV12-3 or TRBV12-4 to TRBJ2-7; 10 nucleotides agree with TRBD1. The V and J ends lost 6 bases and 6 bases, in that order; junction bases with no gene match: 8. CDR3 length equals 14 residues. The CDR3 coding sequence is TGTGCCAGCAGCACCCGGGACAGGGGCGGCGAGCAGTACTTC. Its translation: CASSTRDRGGEQYF.

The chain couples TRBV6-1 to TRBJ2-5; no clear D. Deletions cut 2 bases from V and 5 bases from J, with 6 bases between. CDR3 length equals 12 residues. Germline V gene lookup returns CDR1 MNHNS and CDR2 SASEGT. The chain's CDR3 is CASSESRETQYF. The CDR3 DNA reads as TGTGCCAGCAGTGAATCGAGGGAGACCCAGTACTTC.

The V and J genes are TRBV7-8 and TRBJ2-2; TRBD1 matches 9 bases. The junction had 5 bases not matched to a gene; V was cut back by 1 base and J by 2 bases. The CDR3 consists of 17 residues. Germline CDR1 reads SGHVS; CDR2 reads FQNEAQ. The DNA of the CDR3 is TGTGCCAGCAGCTTAGGGTCGGGACAGGGTAACACCGGGGAGCTGTTTTTT. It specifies CASSLGSGQGNTGELFF.

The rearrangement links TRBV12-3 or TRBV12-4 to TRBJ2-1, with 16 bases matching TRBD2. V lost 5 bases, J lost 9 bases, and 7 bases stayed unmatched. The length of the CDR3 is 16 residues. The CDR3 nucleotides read TGTGCCAGCAGTCCCGGGACTAGCGGGGGGGTAGGTGAGCAGTTCTTC. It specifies CASSPGTSGGVGEQFF.

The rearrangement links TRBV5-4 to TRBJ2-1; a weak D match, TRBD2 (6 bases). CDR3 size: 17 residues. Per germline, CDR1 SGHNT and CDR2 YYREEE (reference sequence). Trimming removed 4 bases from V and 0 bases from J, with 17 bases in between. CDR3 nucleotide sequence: TGTGCCAGCAGCCTGCCCTCGGGACTGCTCTCCTACAATGAGCAGTTCTTC. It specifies CASSLPSGLLSYNEQFF.

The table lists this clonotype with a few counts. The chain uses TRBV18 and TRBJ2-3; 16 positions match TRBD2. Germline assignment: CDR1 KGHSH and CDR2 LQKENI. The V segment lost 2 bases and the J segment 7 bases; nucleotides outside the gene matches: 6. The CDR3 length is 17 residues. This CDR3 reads CASSPSGLAGGPNTQYF. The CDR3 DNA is TGTGCCAGCTCACCATCGGGACTAGCGGGGGGGCCTAATACGCAGTATTTT.

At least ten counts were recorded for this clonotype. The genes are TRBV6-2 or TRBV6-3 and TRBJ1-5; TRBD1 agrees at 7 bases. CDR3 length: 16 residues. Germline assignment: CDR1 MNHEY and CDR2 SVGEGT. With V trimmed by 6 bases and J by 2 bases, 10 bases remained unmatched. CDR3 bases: TGTGCCAGCAGCCACCCAGGGGGGCCTGGCAATCAGCCCCAGCATTTT. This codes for CASSHPGGPGNQPQHF.

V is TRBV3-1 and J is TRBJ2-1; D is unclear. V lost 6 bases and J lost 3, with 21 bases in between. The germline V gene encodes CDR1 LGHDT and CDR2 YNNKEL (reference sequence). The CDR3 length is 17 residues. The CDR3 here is CASSPPPSRMGYNEQFF. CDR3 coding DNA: TGTGCCAGCAGTCCCCCCCCTTCGCGGATGGGCTACAATGAGCAGTTCTTC.

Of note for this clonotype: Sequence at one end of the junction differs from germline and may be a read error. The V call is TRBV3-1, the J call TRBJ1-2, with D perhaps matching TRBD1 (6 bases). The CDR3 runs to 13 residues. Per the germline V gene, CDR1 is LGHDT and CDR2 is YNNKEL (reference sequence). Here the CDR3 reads CASSLQGSYGYNF. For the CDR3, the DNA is TGTGCCAGCAGCCTCCAGGGGAGCTATGGCTACAACTTC.